This T cell receptor beta chain was retrieved from a study of PD-1 blockade in classical Hodgkin lymphoma. Study-level background: Patients were given intravenous nivolumab, 3 mg/kg, every 2 weeks. General study points: Significantly greater TCR diversity emerged by C4D1 in CD4+ cells but not CD8+ cells. Newly diagnosed and completely responding patients shared comparable baseline diversity.

V lost 0 bases and J lost 5, with 4 bases in between. The CDR3 is 13 residues long. Germline V lookup: CDR1 MRHNA, CDR2 SNTAGT. Exposure to brentuximab vedotin varied, and each patient had relapsed following autologous stem cell transplantation. Reported best responses ranged across complete response, partial response or progressive disease. Turning to this clone: The antigen is undetermined.

Using immunoSEQ multiplex PCR, the repertoire was profiled, and TCRdb retains in-frame clones only, with some absent. This sample has some 13,000 clones, with roughly 89% found just once. The sequence was collected from a human donor with classical Hodgkin lymphoma. This material consisted of peripheral blood mononuclear cells (PBMCs), taken at baseline. This chain links TRBV6-4 with TRBJ2-2; no definite D call. The CDR3 DNA is TGTGCCAGCAGTGACTCAGAGACCGGGGAGCTGTTTTTT. Residues: CASSDSETGELFF.